These T cell receptor beta chains were read from a single sample in a study of tumor-infiltrating lymphocytes in primary liver carcinoma. One entry per CDR3 protein, called by TCRdb with MiXCR from the multiplex PCR reads. The sample lists roughly 120,000 distinct CDR3 sequences; 50% to 65% were seen once. The sample comprised liver tumor tissue from sampling region 1. All receptors come from a woman aged 60-70 years with primary liver carcinoma and hepatitis B virus infection. Each CDR3 is given with its conserved first and last residue. The D gene is left open where the match is weak. Where a row states a size, it is once, few, many or the class of an expanded clone; other rows omit it.

d_gene: TRBD2
j_gene: TRBJ2-1
abundance: NA
v_gene: TRBV11-3
CDR3nt: TGTGCCAGCAGCGCCGGAGAGGGGGGACTAGCGGGAGGATCCAATGAGCAGTTCTTC
CDR3aa: CASSAGEGGLAGGSNEQFF

d_gene: NA
j_gene: TRBJ2-1
abundance: NA
v_gene: TRBV12-5
CDR3nt: TGTGATAGTGGTCCCTATGTGGGCTCCTACAATGAGCAGTTCTTC
CDR3aa: CDSGPYVGSYNEQFF

d_gene: NA
j_gene: TRBJ2-7
abundance: NA
v_gene: TRBV12-3/TRBV12-4
CDR3nt: TGTGCCAGCAGTTCGACTAGTAGCTACAAGCAGTACTTC
CDR3aa: CASSSTSSYKQYF

d_gene: NA
j_gene: TRBJ2-1
abundance: NA
v_gene: TRBV6-4
CDR3nt: TGTGCCAGCAGTCCGGGACGGGACTACAATGAGCAGTTCTTC
CDR3aa: CASSPGRDYNEQFF

d_gene: TRBD2
j_gene: TRBJ2-7
abundance: NA
v_gene: TRBV29-1
CDR3nt: TGCAGCGTTGGGACTAGCGGACCGCACGGGCATTACTTC
CDR3aa: CSVGTSGPHGHYF

d_gene: NA
j_gene: TRBJ2-5
abundance: NA
v_gene: TRBV12-5
CDR3nt: TGTACTAGTGGTTTAGTAGAAGAGACACAGTACTTC
CDR3aa: CTSGLVEETQYF

d_gene: TRBD2
j_gene: TRBJ2-1
abundance: NA
v_gene: TRBV12-3/TRBV12-4
CDR3nt: TGTGCTAGCAGTTTAGAGGTAGGGCCGGGACTAGCGTACAATGAGCAGTTCTTC
CDR3aa: CASSLEVGPGLAYNEQFF

d_gene: NA
j_gene: TRBJ2-3
abundance: few
v_gene: TRBV14
CDR3nt: TGTGCCAGCAGCCAAAATACGCAGTATTTT
CDR3aa: CASSQNTQYF

d_gene: NA
j_gene: TRBJ2-2
abundance: NA
v_gene: TRBV4-2
CDR3nt: TGTGCCAGCAGCCAATGGGGAGCGAACACCGGGGAGCTGTTTTTT
CDR3aa: CASSQWGANTGELFF

d_gene: TRBD2
j_gene: TRBJ2-6
abundance: NA
v_gene: TRBV11-3
CDR3nt: TGTGCCAGCAGCCCCCGGACTAGGGGCTCTGGCGCCAACGTCCTGACTTTC
CDR3aa: CASSPRTRGSGANVLTF

d_gene: NA
j_gene: TRBJ1-1
abundance: NA
v_gene: TRBV12-3/TRBV12-4
CDR3nt: TGTGCCAGCAGTATCCGGGATAATCTCTTAAGGGAAGCTTTCTTT
CDR3aa: CASSIRDNLLREAFF

d_gene: TRBD2
j_gene: TRBJ2-7
abundance: NA
v_gene: TRBV11-2
CDR3nt: TGTGCCGGCGGCTTAACAAGCGGGAGCGAGCAGTACTTC
CDR3aa: CAGGLTSGSEQYF

d_gene: NA
j_gene: TRBJ2-1
abundance: many
v_gene: TRBV11-1
CDR3nt: TGTGCCAGCAGCCCCGACTACGGGAACAATGAGCAGTTCTTC
CDR3aa: CASSPDYGNNEQFF

d_gene: NA
j_gene: TRBJ2-7
abundance: NA
v_gene: TRBV11-2
CDR3nt: TGTGCCTGCAGCCCCCCGGGATCCATCTACGAGCAGCACTTC
CDR3aa: CACSPPGSIYEQHF

d_gene: TRBD2
j_gene: TRBJ2-5
abundance: many
v_gene: TRBV4-1
CDR3nt: TGCGCCAGCAGCCAACACCTTAGCGGGAGCCAAGAGACCCAGTACTTC
CDR3aa: CASSQHLSGSQETQYF

d_gene: NA
j_gene: TRBJ2-2
abundance: NA
v_gene: TRBV6-2/TRBV6-3
CDR3nt: TGTGCCAGCAGGGTGACCGGTAAGACCGGGGAGCTGTTTTTT
CDR3aa: CASRVTGKTGELFF

d_gene: TRBD2
j_gene: TRBJ2-1
abundance: NA
v_gene: TRBV11-2
CDR3nt: TGTGTCAGCAGCTTAGGAACTAGCGGGAGGCTTGAACAGTTCTTC
CDR3aa: CVSSLGTSGRLEQFF

d_gene: NA
j_gene: TRBJ2-3
abundance: few
v_gene: TRBV6-4
CDR3nt: TGTGCCAGCAGTGAGGCGGGAAGCACAGATACGCAGTATTTT
CDR3aa: CASSEAGSTDTQYF

d_gene: TRBD2
j_gene: TRBJ2-7
abundance: NA
v_gene: TRBV11-2
CDR3nt: TGTGTCAGCAGCTTAGAGAGGGGGGGACTAGCAATGCACTACTTC
CDR3aa: CVSSLERGGLAMHYF

d_gene: NA
j_gene: TRBJ1-1
abundance: few
v_gene: TRBV28
CDR3nt: TGTGCCAGCAGTTCTATCAGGGGGAACACTGAAGCTTTCTTT
CDR3aa: CASSSIRGNTEAFF

d_gene: NA
j_gene: TRBJ1-3
abundance: NA
v_gene: TRBV11-2
CDR3nt: TGTGCCAGCGGCTCACCGGGACATGGGGGACTCGCCTCTGGTAACACCATATATTTT
CDR3aa: CASGSPGHGGLASGNTIYF

d_gene: NA
j_gene: TRBJ2-5
abundance: many
v_gene: TRBV6-5
CDR3nt: TGTGCCAGCAGATGGACGCTGGAAGAGACCCAGTACTTC
CDR3aa: CASRWTLEETQYF

d_gene: NA
j_gene: TRBJ1-2
abundance: NA
v_gene: TRBV11-2
CDR3nt: TGTGTCAGCAGCGTGTATCGGACCCCTGACTATGACTACACCTTC
CDR3aa: CVSSVYRTPDYDYTF

d_gene: NA
j_gene: TRBJ1-1
abundance: many
v_gene: TRBV6-5
CDR3nt: TGTGCCAGCGCTTACAGGCAGGGTGTGAACACTGAAGCTTTCTTT
CDR3aa: CASAYRQGVNTEAFF

d_gene: NA
j_gene: TRBJ2-7
abundance: many
v_gene: TRBV28
CDR3nt: TGTGCCAGCAGGCGACAGGGAGGGTACTACGAGCAGTACTTC
CDR3aa: CASRRQGGYYEQYF

d_gene: NA
j_gene: TRBJ2-3
abundance: few
v_gene: TRBV14
CDR3nt: TGTGCCAGCAGCCAAGGCTCTCTAGCTGCAGATACGCAGTATTTT
CDR3aa: CASSQGSLAADTQYF

d_gene: NA
j_gene: TRBJ1-5
abundance: NA
v_gene: TRBV24-1
CDR3nt: TGTGCCACCAGTGATTCACGACAACCTAGCAATCAGCCCCAGCATTTT
CDR3aa: CATSDSRQPSNQPQHF

d_gene: NA
j_gene: TRBJ1-2
abundance: many
v_gene: TRBV28
CDR3nt: TGTGCCAGCAGTTTCCAGGGTGACTATGGCTACACCTTC
CDR3aa: CASSFQGDYGYTF

d_gene: TRBD1
j_gene: TRBJ1-4
abundance: many
v_gene: TRBV2
CDR3nt: TGTGCCAGCAGTGGTGGGACAGCGCTTGGAAAACTGTTTTTT
CDR3aa: CASSGGTALGKLFF

d_gene: NA
j_gene: TRBJ2-1
abundance: few
v_gene: TRBV6-1
CDR3nt: TGTGCCAGCAGGCCCCGGCTAGCGACGAATGAGCAGTTCTTC
CDR3aa: CASRPRLATNEQFF